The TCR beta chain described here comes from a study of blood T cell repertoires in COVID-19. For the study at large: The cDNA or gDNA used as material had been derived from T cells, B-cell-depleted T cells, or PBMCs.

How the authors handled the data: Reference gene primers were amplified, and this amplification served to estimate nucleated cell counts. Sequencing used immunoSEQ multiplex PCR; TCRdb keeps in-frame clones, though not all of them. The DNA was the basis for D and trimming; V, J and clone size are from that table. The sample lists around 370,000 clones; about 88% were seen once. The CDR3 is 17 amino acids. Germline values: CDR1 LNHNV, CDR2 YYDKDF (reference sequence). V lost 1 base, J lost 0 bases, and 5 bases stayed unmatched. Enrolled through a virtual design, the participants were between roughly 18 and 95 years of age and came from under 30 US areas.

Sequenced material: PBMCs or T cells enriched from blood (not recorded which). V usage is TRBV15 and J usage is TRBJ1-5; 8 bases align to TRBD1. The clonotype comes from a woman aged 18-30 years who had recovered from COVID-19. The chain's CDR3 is CATSRVGQGYSNQPQHF. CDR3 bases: TGTGCCACCAGCAGAGTCGGACAGGGATATAGCAATCAGCCCCAGCATTTT.